This T cell receptor (beta chain) was recovered during a study of T cell responses to AZD1222 COVID-19 vaccine (dated by TCRdb to 2020 to 2022). Regarding the complete study: AZD1222 recipients with second doses at about 4 weeks or about 12 weeks were pooled, because spike-specific TCR depth and breadth did not differ between schedules. A total of about 230 trial participants underwent TCR sequencing, of whom roughly 210 received two doses of AZD1222 and about 25 received two doses of the MenACWY control vaccine. Enrollment into the trials was organized by age into subgroups of 18-55, 56-69 and 70-plus years, and those subgroups contained approximately 160, 26 and 62 TCR-sequenced participants, respectively.

The paper's findings and limits, for the study overall: Because no day 14 peak-response samples were available, repertoires were characterized only after the peak T cell response. Conclusions about previously exposed vaccinees are limited, since just five to seven AZD1222 recipients were seropositive for SARS-CoV-2 at baseline. Most participants were white British and females outnumbered males, and the authors suggested that clonal diversity may have been underestimated. After two AZD1222 doses, spike-specific TCR breadth and depth were significantly higher than at day 0 and than in MenACWY recipients. Vaccine-associated CD4 TCRs spanned the whole spike protein, with dominant responses in regions 160-218 and 743-854. Nearly half of unique spike-specific TCRs reportedly recognized epitopes outside regions mutated in the B.1.351 and B.1.1.7 variants. In the small 56-69-year group, the increase in depth fell short of significance, most likely because of low power.

The germline V gene specifies SNHLY as CDR1 and FYNNEI as CDR2. Trimming removed 9 bases from V and 3 bases from J; the gene matches leave 29 bases unexplained. Inclusive of the bounding cysteine and phenylalanine, the CDR3 is 21 residues long. The kept DNA is CDR3 alone, 63 bases in frame from the first base. According to the study, the label for this sample's time point signals: baseline before first vaccination. Vaccinee samples came from UK trials COV001 and COV002, including a single-blind randomized controlled phase 2/3 trial of AZD1222 (ChAdOx1 nCoV-19) in healthy adults. For TCRbeta chain sequencing, PBMC samples from trial participants were taken at day 0 and at day 28 after the second dose. The CDR3 regions of human TCRbeta chains were analyzed by immunosequencing. Per the source publication's procedure: Repertoire TCRs were matched against a reference library of SARS-CoV-2-specific TCRs generated with the MIRA antigen-specificity platform. Breadth was defined as the fraction of unique TCRs that were SARS-CoV-2-associated. Depth was defined as the fraction of total T cells that were SARS-CoV-2-associated. Using the MIRA data, each spike-specific TCR was assigned both to the spike region to which the TCR was reactive and to a CD4 or CD8 class. Log10-transformed breadth and depth values were compared by one-way ANOVA with Sidak's multiple comparisons tests. Sourced from immuneACCESS, this table was stored by TCRdb with only in-frame sequences that have V and J called. A share of the clones is absent; for the studies checked, an unresolved V gene accounts for under half, and the remainder has no known explanation. V and J calls and clone size are copied from that table; D and trimming were computed from the DNA. A total of about 130,000 clones appear in this sample, about 92% of them only once. Jointly, the top ten make up 7.5% to 9.5% of the sample.

About this clone: The target of this receptor is not known. No much larger clonotype is one base removed from it; base qualities were not supplied.

The source is an adult in good health. The rearrangement combines TRBV2 with TRBJ2-3, and TRBD2 matches 8 of the central bases. Sequences were derived from peripheral blood, sampled on day 0 of AZD1222 vaccination. CDR3 reads: CASALERGSNPPAFDTDTQYF. The DNA is as follows: TGTGCCAGTGCCCTAGAGCGGGGGAGTAACCCACCGGCTTTCGATACAGATACGCAGTATTTT.